This T cell receptor beta chain is drawn from a study of blood T cell repertoires in COVID-19. Study-level information: Donors in the United States, Italy and Spain gave samples during acute or convalescent COVID-19. The analysed material was cDNA or gDNA that came from T cells, B-cell-depleted T cells, or PBMCs.

The J segment lost 5 bases and the V segment lost 6 bases, leaving 9 bases of the junction unmatched. Germline assignment: CDR1 SGHTA and CDR2 FQGNSA. This CDR3 spans 15 amino acids. As originally analysed: Researchers report that nucleated cell counts were estimated from reference gene primer amplification. Sequenced by immunoSEQ multiplex PCR; TCRdb stores in-frame clones only, minus some. V, J and clone size were drawn from that table, and D and trimming were deduced from the DNA. The repertoire holds tens of thousands of clones, approximately 80% seen once, with 35% to 50% in the top ten. This TCR derives from a man aged 80 or over with acute or convalescent COVID-19. V usage is TRBV7-2 and J usage is TRBJ2-7; 11 nucleotides agree with TRBD2. Sequencing was carried out using peripheral blood. The CDR3 DNA follows: TGTGCCAGCAGGCCGTCGGGACTAGCGGTCCACGAGCAGTACTTC. This gives the protein CASRPSGLAVHEQYF.